These 27 T cell receptor beta chains originate from one sample sequenced in a study of cytomegalovirus exposure and HLA in healthy donors. The PCR employed 60 Vbeta primers together with 13 Jbeta primers. Sequencing used immunoSEQ multiplex PCR; TCRdb keeps in-frame clones, though not all of them. The sample yields about 130,000 clones, under 90% seen once. The sample consisted of PBMCs. These TCRs come from a woman aged 40 to 50 in good health and CMV-seronegative.

V and J are TRBV10-3 and TRBJ1-1; D unresolved. V was shortened by 8 bases and J by 0 bases, with 10 bases between the two germline ends. The germline V gene encodes CDR1 ENHRY and CDR2 SYGVKD. The CDR3 length is 13 residues. The CDR3 is CAIATGMNTEAFF. In DNA, the CDR3 is TGTGCCATCGCCACGGGAATGAACACTGAAGCTTTCTTT.

This rearrangement joins TRBV5-1 to TRBJ1-1; 9 bases are a match to TRBD1. J lost 9 bases, V lost 0 bases, and 6 bases had no gene match. The CDR3 runs to 14 residues. Germline lookup yields CDR1 SGHRS and CDR2 YFSETQ. Here the CDR3 DNA reads TGCGCCAGCAGCTTGGCCGGCGGACAGGGGCAAGCTTTCTTT. This sequence encodes CASSLAGGQGQAFF.

This chain links TRBV9 with TRBJ1-1, with 7 nucleotides matching TRBD1. The CDR3 consists of 14 residues. Germline V gene data show CDR1 as SGDLS and CDR2 as YYNGEE. The junction had 2 bases not matched to a gene; V was cut back by 3 bases and J by 0 bases. In DNA form, the CDR3 reads TGTGCCAGCAGCGGAGGGGGCTTGAACACTGAAGCTTTCTTT. It specifies CASSGGGLNTEAFF.

This chain joins TRBV4-1 and TRBJ2-7, with TRBD1 matching 7 bases. The germline V gene encodes CDR1 MGHRA and CDR2 YSYEKL. The CDR3 is 17 residues long. Trimming took 1 base from V and 3 from J; bases not matched to a gene: 12. The CDR3 is CASSQGWALDRNYEQYF. The CDR3 nucleotides are TGCGCCAGCAGCCAAGGGTGGGCTTTGGACAGGAACTACGAGCAGTACTTC.

The rearrangement uses TRBV29-1 and TRBJ2-7; D may be TRBD2 (7 bases). There are 15 residues in the CDR3. Germline CDR1 is SQVTM and CDR2 is ANQGSEA. The germline V and J ends were trimmed by 0 bases and 6 bases, with 18 bases remaining between them. CDR3 region: CSVEEKPGGAFEQYF. DNA of the CDR3: TGCAGCGTTGAAGAGAAACCGGGGGGCGCGTTCGAGCAGTACTTC.

This clone was picked up a small number of times. J is TRBJ2-1 and V is TRBV5-1, with D maybe TRBD1 (7 bases). The V gene lost 7 bases and the J gene lost 9 bases, with 11 bases spanning the gap. The V gene's germline CDR1 is SGHRS and CDR2 YFSETQ. The CDR3 runs to 11 residues. The chain's CDR3 is CASHQGGEQFF. CDR3 in DNA: TGCGCCAGCCACCAGGGGGGTGAGCAGTTCTTC.

The gene calls are TRBV29-1 and TRBJ2-3, with TRBD2 identical over 11 bases. The trim removed 4 bases at V and 0 bases at J, leaving 9 bases unmatched. From germline, CDR1 is SQVTM and CDR2 ANQGSEA. There are 17 residues in the CDR3. This CDR3 reads CSVASGRLGASTDTQYF. The CDR3 DNA is TGCAGCGTTGCTAGCGGGAGGCTCGGTGCTAGCACAGATACGCAGTATTTT.

The V gene is TRBV19, the J gene TRBJ2-1, with TRBD2 matching over 10 bases. The CDR3 length is 16 residues. After removal of 5 bases from V and 2 bases from J, the junction contained 6 bases not matched to a gene. The germline V gene has CDR1 LNHDA and CDR2 SQIVND (reference sequence). CDR3 DNA sequence: TGTGCCAGTAGTCTACCAAGCGGGAGGGCCTACAATGAGCAGTTCTTC. This codes for CASSLPSGRAYNEQFF.

This chain links TRBV28 with TRBJ1-5; TRBD1 might be the D (6 bases). This CDR3 spans 18 amino acids. Germline V gene data show CDR1 as MDHEN and CDR2 as SYDVKM. The CDR3 DNA sequence: TGTGGCGTCTCTCCCCGCGGGAGGGGGGCATATAGCAATCAGCCCCAGCATTTT. Its protein product is CGVSPRGRGAYSNQPQHF.

The chain is built from TRBV5-4 and TRBJ2-3; 11 bases align to TRBD2. Trimming cost V 4 bases and J 3 bases; bases outside gene matches: 10. The CDR3 is 17 residues long. CDR1 SGHNT and CDR2 YYREEE come from the germline V gene (reference sequence). The CDR3 DNA reads as TGTGCCAGCAGCGGGTTACTAGCGGGAGATCGAACAGATACGCAGTATTTT. Protein: CASSGLLAGDRTDTQYF.

The chain joins TRBV18 to TRBJ1-1, with 10 bases aligning to TRBD1. This CDR3 is 15 amino acids long. CDR1 is KGHSH and CDR2 is LQKENI in the germline V gene. With V trimmed by 1 base and J by 6 bases, 5 bases remained unmatched. The CDR3 coding sequence is TGTGCCAGCTCACCACTGGGACAGGGGTTCGCTGAAGCTTTCTTT. Encoded protein: CASSPLGQGFAEAFF.

The chain combines TRBV6-5 with TRBJ2-1, with D uncertain. V dropped 0 bases and J dropped 12 bases, with 12 bases sitting between them. Germline assignment: CDR1 MNHEY and CDR2 SVGAGI. The CDR3 runs to 13 residues. Here the CDR3 reads CASSYSNRYGQFF. As DNA, the CDR3 is TGTGCCAGCAGTTACTCGAATCGGTATGGGCAGTTCTTC.

V is TRBV5-1 and J is TRBJ2-5; 9 nucleotides agree with TRBD1. V lost 0 bases, J lost 4 bases, and 4 bases stayed unmatched. Looked up from germline, CDR1 is SGHRS and CDR2 is YFSETQ. The CDR3 length is 15 residues. The CDR3 DNA is TGCGCCAGCAGCTTGGTTAGGACAGGGGCAGAGACCCAGTACTTC. It is translated as CASSLVRTGAETQYF.

This clone was seen a handful of times. The genes are TRBV4-1 and TRBJ2-7; TRBD2 matches 12 bases. CDR1 MGHRA and CDR2 YSYEKL come from the germline V gene. The J segment lost 3 bases and the V segment lost 3 bases, leaving 3 bases of the junction unmatched. The CDR3 sequence is 15 residues long. CDR3 coding DNA: TGCGCCAGCAGCCAGGAGACTAGCGGGAGCTACGAGCAGTACTTC. Residues: CASSQETSGSYEQYF.

V and J are TRBV5-4 and TRBJ2-1; the match to TRBD1 covers 9 bases. Germline trimming cut 0 bases from V and 6 bases from J; bases unmatched to any gene: 7. The CDR3 runs 16 residues. Germline assignment: CDR1 SGHNT and CDR2 YYREEE (reference sequence). In DNA form, the CDR3 reads TGTGCCAGCAGCTTGGATCCGGGACAGGGAACCAATGAGCAGTTCTTC. Translated, it gives CASSLDPGQGTNEQFF.

This clone has just a few counts. V and J are TRBV6-5 and TRBJ2-7, with D possibly matching TRBD1 (7 bases). The length of the CDR3 is 12 residues. Germline V gene sequence: CDR1 MNHEY, CDR2 SVGAGI. The V and J ends lost 6 bases and 3 bases respectively, with 9 bases between them. The CDR3 DNA reads TGTGCCAGCAGCCAGGGGGGCTACGAGCAGTACTTC. Translating gives CASSQGGYEQYF.

This clone was seen only once. This sequence joins TRBV5-1 and TRBJ2-7; 14 bases align to TRBD2. This CDR3 contains 15 residues. V gave up 3 bases and J gave up 6 bases; unmatched junction bases: 5. Germline V CDR1 and CDR2: SGHRS, YFSETQ. The CDR3 spells CASSSRLAGGPEQYF. The CDR3 bases are TGCGCCAGCAGCTCCCGACTAGCGGGAGGGCCCGAGCAGTACTTC.

V usage is TRBV6-5 and J usage is TRBJ1-1, with 7 bases matching TRBD1. The CDR3 runs 14 residues. From germline, CDR1 is MNHEY and CDR2 SVGAGI. With V trimmed by 5 bases and J by 7 bases, 10 bases remained unmatched. CDR3 in DNA: TGTGCCAGCAGTGCTGACAGGGAAATCGGTGAAGCTTTCTTT. Its protein product is CASSADREIGEAFF.

The rearrangement links TRBV6-5 to TRBJ2-1; D might be TRBD2 (5 bases). The V gene lost 4 bases and the J gene lost 9 bases, with 19 bases spanning the gap. The CDR3 contains 15 residues. Per germline, CDR1 MNHEY and CDR2 SVGAGI. The CDR3 region is CASSSLLRESREQFF. CDR3 nucleotide sequence: TGTGCCAGCAGTTCCCTATTGAGGGAATCGCGTGAGCAGTTCTTC.

The chain links TRBV4-2 to TRBJ2-2, with 7 positions matching TRBD2. CDR3 length: 16 residues. The V segment lost 2 bases and the J segment 7 bases; nucleotides outside the gene matches: 10. Germline V CDR1 and CDR2: LGHNA, YNFKEQ. As DNA, the CDR3 is TGTGCCAGCAGCCAAATCCCAGCGGGGAGAGGCGGGGAGCTGTTTTTT. Residues: CASSQIPAGRGGELFF.

V is TRBV6-1 and J is TRBJ1-2; D ambiguous. Trimming stripped 0 bases from V and 1 base from J, with 12 bases between. This CDR3 is built from 16 residues. Per germline, CDR1 MNHNS and CDR2 SASEGT. The CDR3 reads CASSEASPRNNYGYTF. CDR3 nucleotide sequence: TGTGCCAGCAGTGAAGCAAGTCCCAGGAATAACTATGGCTACACCTTC.

The chain is built from TRBV5-6 and TRBJ2-3; the D gene is possibly TRBD2 (5 bases). V was trimmed by 0 bases and J by 3 bases, leaving 8 bases between them. CDR3 length: 14 amino acids. Per the germline V gene, CDR1 is SGHDT and CDR2 is YYEEEE. CDR3 sequence reads: CASSLVTGTDTQYF. For the CDR3, the DNA is TGTGCCAGCAGCTTGGTCACGGGGACAGATACGCAGTATTTT.

This clone was observed a few times. The V call is TRBV7-6, the J call TRBJ1-6; D is possibly TRBD1 (5 bases). This CDR3 region has 15 residues. Per the germline V gene, CDR1 is SGHVS and CDR2 is FNYEAQ. Trimming took off 1 base at V and 7 bases at J, with 11 bases between the two ends. The CDR3 DNA sequence: TGTGCCAGCAGCTTAGGGCCCTGGGGCAATTCACCCCTCCACTTT. Protein: CASSLGPWGNSPLHF.

A remark on this clone: Other nucleotide sequences from this sample produce the same CDR3. The chain combines TRBV10-3 with TRBJ2-7, with D tentatively TRBD2 (6 bases). The CDR3 has 14 amino acids. The V and J ends lost 4 bases and 2 bases respectively, with 12 bases between them. The germline V gene has CDR1 ENHRY and CDR2 SYGVKD. In nucleotides, the CDR3 is TGTGCCATCAGTGTGGGGACTGCTGCCTACGAGCAGTACTTC. This encodes CAISVGTAAYEQYF.

This clone was seen a few times. This sample includes further DNA sequences coding for the same CDR3. In DNA form, the CDR3 reads TGTGCCAGCAGTGAAGGGGGCGATAATTCACCCCTCCACTTT. Encoded protein: CASSEGGDNSPLHF. This rearrangement joins TRBV6-1 to TRBJ1-6; perhaps TRBD1 as D (5 bases). V was clipped by 1 base and J by 5 bases, with 6 bases between them. The germline CDR1 and CDR2 sequences are MNHNS and SASEGT. CDR3 length equals 14 residues.

CDR3 region: CASSLDRTYEQYF. The DNA for the CDR3 is TGTGCCAGCAGCCTGGACAGGACCTACGAGCAGTACTTC. This sequence joins TRBV5-6 and TRBJ2-5; TRBD1 matches at 7 bases. Judging by the DNA end, TRBJ2-7 fits better; the J call may be wrong. The CDR3 length is 13 residues. Germline V gene lookup returns CDR1 SGHDT and CDR2 YYEEEE.

This rearrangement joins TRBV15 to TRBJ1-2, with D perhaps matching TRBD1 (5 bases). V was cut by 3 bases and J by 4 bases, with 12 bases left in between. From germline, CDR1 is LNHNV and CDR2 YYDKDF (reference sequence). This CDR3 has 14 residues. CDR3 sequence: CATSRAGGVYGYTF. The CDR3 bases are TGTGCCACCAGCAGGGCGGGGGGAGTCTATGGCTACACCTTC.